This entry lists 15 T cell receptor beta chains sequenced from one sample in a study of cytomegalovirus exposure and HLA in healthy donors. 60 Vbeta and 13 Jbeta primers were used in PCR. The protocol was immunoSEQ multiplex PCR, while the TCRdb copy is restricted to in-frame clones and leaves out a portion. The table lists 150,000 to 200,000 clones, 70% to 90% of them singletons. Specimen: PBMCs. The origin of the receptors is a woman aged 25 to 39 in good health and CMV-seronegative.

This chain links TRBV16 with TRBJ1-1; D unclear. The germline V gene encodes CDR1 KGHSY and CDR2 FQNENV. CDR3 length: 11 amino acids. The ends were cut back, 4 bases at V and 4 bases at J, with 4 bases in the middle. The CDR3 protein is CASSPSTEAFF. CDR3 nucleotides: TGTGCCAGCAGCCCTAGCACTGAAGCTTTCTTT.

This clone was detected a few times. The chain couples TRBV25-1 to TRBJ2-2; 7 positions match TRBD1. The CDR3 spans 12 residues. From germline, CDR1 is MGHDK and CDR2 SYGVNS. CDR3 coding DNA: TGTGCAAGCGAGGGGGCCACCGGGGAGCTGTTTTTT. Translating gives CASEGATGELFF.

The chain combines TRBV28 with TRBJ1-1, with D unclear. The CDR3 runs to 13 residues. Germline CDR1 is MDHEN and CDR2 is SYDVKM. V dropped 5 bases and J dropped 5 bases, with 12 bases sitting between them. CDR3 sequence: CASSVRDWTEAFF. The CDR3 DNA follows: TGTGCCAGCAGTGTCCGGGATTGGACTGAAGCTTTCTTT.

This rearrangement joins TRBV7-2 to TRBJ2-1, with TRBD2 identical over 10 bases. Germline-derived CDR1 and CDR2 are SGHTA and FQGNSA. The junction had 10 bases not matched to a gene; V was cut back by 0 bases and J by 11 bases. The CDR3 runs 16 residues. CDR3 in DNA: TGTGCCAGCAGCTTAGCTAGCGGGGGGACCGTATCAAAGCAGTTCTTC. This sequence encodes CASSLASGGTVSKQFF.

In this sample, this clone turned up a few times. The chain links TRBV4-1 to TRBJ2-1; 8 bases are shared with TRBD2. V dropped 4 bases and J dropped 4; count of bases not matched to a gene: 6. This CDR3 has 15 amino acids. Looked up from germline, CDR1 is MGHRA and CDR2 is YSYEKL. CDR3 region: CASSPGGADYNEQFF. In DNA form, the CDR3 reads TGCGCCAGCAGCCCCGGGGGGGCGGATTACAATGAGCAGTTCTTC.

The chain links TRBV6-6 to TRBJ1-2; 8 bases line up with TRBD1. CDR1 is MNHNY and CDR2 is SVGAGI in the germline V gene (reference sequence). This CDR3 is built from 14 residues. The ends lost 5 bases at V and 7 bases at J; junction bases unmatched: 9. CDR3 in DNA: TGTGCCAGCAGTCCAGACAGGGGAAGGGGTGGCTACACCTTC. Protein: CASSPDRGRGGYTF.

CDR3 bases: TGTGCCAGCAGCCAATCGGACAGCTACGAGCAGTACTTC. It codes for CASSQSDSYEQYF. The chain uses TRBV16 and TRBJ2-7; D might be TRBD1 (6 bases). Germline V gene sequence: CDR1 KGHSY, CDR2 FQNENV. V lost 0 bases and J 3 bases, leaving 6 bases between the germline ends. This CDR3 contains 13 residues.

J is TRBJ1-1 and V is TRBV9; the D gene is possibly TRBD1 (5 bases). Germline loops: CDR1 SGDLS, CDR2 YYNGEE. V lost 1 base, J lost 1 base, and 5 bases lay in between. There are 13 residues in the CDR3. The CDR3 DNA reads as TGTGCCAGCAGCGTACAGGGGAACACTGAAGCTTTCTTT. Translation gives CASSVQGNTEAFF.

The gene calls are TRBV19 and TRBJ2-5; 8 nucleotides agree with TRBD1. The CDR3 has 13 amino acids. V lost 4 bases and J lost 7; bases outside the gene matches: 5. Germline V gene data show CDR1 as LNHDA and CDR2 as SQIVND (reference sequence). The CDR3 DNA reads TGTGCCAGTAGTACCCAGACAGGGGTGACCCAGTACTTC. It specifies CASSTQTGVTQYF.

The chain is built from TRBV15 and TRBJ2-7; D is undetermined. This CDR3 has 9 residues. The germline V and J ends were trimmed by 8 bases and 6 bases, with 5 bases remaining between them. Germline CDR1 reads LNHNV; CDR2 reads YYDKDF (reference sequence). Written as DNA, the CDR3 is TGTGCCACCTCGGTCGAGCAGTACTTC. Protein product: CATSVEQYF.

CDR3 in DNA: TGCAGCTTCTCCCGGGAGGGGGCTGAAGCTTTCTTT. Translating gives CSFSREGAEAFF. The rearrangement links TRBV29-1 to TRBJ1-1; perhaps TRBD1 as D (6 bases). The V gene lost 8 bases and the J gene lost 6 bases, with 16 bases spanning the gap. Germline V gives CDR1 SQVTM, CDR2 ANQGSEA. CDR3 size: 12 residues.

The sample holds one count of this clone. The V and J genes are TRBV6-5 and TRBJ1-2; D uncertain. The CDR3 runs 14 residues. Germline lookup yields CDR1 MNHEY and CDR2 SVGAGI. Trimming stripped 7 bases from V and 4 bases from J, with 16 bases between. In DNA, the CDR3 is TGTGCCAGCATGGGTACAGCATTGTCCTATGGCTACACCTTC. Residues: CASMGTALSYGYTF.

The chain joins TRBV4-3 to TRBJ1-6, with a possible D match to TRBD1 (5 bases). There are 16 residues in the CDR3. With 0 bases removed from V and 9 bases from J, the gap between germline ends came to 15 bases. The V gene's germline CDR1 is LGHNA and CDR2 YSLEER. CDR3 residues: CASSQDLQGYGSPLHF. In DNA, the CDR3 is TGCGCCAGCAGCCAAGATCTTCAGGGTTACGGTTCACCCCTCCACTTT.

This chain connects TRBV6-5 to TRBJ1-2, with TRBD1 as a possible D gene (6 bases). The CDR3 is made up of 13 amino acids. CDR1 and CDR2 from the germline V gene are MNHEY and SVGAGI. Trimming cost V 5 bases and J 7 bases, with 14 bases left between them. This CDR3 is CASSPDRPRGYTF. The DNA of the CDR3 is TGTGCCAGCAGTCCAGACAGGCCCCGTGGCTACACCTTC.

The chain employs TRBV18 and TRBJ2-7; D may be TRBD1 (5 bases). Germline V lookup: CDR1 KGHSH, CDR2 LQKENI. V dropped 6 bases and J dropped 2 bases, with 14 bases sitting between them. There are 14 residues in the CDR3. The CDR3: CASSMMTDTYEQYF. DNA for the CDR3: TGTGCCAGCTCCATGATGACAGATACCTACGAGCAGTACTTC.